This T cell receptor beta chain was captured by sequencing in a study of regulatory T cells in long-lasting Graves disease (dated by TCRdb to the early 2020s). Study-level background: Patients with newly diagnosed Graves' disease had been on antithyroid drugs for under 3 months. A total of roughly 35 samples underwent TCR sequencing: some 13 from persistent and some 20 from newly diagnosed Graves' disease patients. Persistent Graves' disease patients were compared with newly diagnosed Graves' disease patients by peripheral blood TCR sequencing and RNA sequencing. The study took place in China and was registered as a clinical trial. What the work shows at the level of the full study, not this receptor alone: TRBV28, TRBJ1-2 and TRBJ2-5 were preferentially used in persistent disease, while TRBV20-1 and TRBJ2-1 were favored in newly diagnosed disease. The authors noted that the small sample size was a limitation that may lower accuracy. Sequencing and analysis were limited to the TCR beta chain. Lower TCR Shannon entropy and fewer highly expanded clones were observed in persistent Graves' disease patients than in newly diagnosed patients, which suggested clonal expansion. Because the primary lesion, thyroid tissue, could not be accessed, the study looked at peripheral blood alone. More public clonotypes were shared among persistent patients (roughly 2,700) than among newly diagnosed patients (966).

The sample's time point, from its label and the paper: newly diagnosed GD, antithyroid drugs for less than 3 months. RNA was extracted from PBMCs in TRIzol for both TCR sequencing and RNA sequencing. The diagnosis of Graves' disease followed American Thyroid Association guidelines. Patients for the study were recruited at an endocrinology department in Xi'an, China. From each patient, about 9.7 milliliters of peripheral blood was collected into an EDTA anticoagulant tube. Ficoll Paque Plus density gradient separation was used to isolate PBMCs, and no further T cell sorting was done. An Agilent 2100 Bioanalyzer and agarose gel were used to check RNA quality, and a NanoDrop 2000 was used to measure RNA concentration. The germline V gene gives CDR1 as MGHRA and CDR2 as YSYEKL. V is cut by 6 bases and J by 0 bases, and the space between the germline ends is 12 bases. The CDR3 runs 14 residues from the cysteine to the phenylalanine. The CDR3 DNA has 42 bases and is translated from base 1.

The receptor library was made with multiplex PCR. Instrument on record: Illumina HiSeq 4000. TCR beta libraries were built with iRepertoire HTBI primers and Arm-PCR amplification of CDR3 regions. Before sequencing, the PCR products went through gel purification. The study's own analysis went as follows. Gene usage analysis of CDR3 amino acid clonotypes relied on the 55 to 80 TRBV and about 15 TRBJ segments identified across samples. COPE and FqMerger were used to merge filtered high-quality paired reads into contigs. BLAST was used to align contigs to the IMGT TRBV, TRBD and TRBJ reference genes, and CDR3 was defined following IMGT. Highly expanded clones were defined as clonotypes with a frequency above 0.1%. Shannon entropy was used to measure repertoire diversity, and the Gini coefficient was used to measure V-J evenness. Clonotypes shared by more than one individual were considered public. Through fastp at Q25 and MiXCR, TCRdb rebuilt clones from the public reads, retaining in-frame beta chains. One record per CDR3 amino acid sequence lists the most common genes and DNA. TCRdb assigned the V and J calls; the authors' analysis was not used. A total of 500,000 to 700,000 distinct CDR3 sequences appear in this sample, approximately 15% of them only once. The ten most abundant clones make up 15% to 20% of the sample.

Details on this clonotype: Which antigen it targets is not known. Per-base qualities were not stored, and no clone one base away is much larger.

The data were also submitted as part of a second study, on T cells in Graves' hyperthyroidism and ophthalmopathy. The second study's authors report: Graves' hyperthyroidism was defined as stable when no progression to ophthalmopathy occurred over 18 months of follow-up. Hyperthyroidism patients were aged 18 to 65 years and newly diagnosed, with disease duration of less than 2 months. The study excluded patients with uncontrolled infections, other autoimmune diseases, pregnancy or lactation. Diagnoses were based on clinical symptoms, serum thyroxine and TRAb, thyroid ultrasound and orbital computed tomography. For the first round of RT-PCR on the TCR CDR3, the HTBI primer set was used together with the Qiagen OneStep RT-PCR kit. Most expanded thyroid clonotypes (frequency above 0.001) were also found in blood, which suggests that blood repertoires may mirror thyroid immune responses. In cross-validation, a model built on a 13 V-J signature told ophthalmopathy apart from stable hyperthyroidism with under 90% sensitivity and roughly 82% specificity, and in testing the same model reached 80%/75%. In validation, the model predicted progression to ophthalmopathy a median of about 5.9 months before onset, with approximately 71% sensitivity and roughly 73% specificity. To identify distinguishing TCR V-J signatures, a discovery cohort of around 100 patients was used, comprising 43 with Graves' ophthalmopathy and around 60 with stable Graves' hyperthyroidism. Prospective prediction of ophthalmopathy was tested in an independent validation cohort of some 20 hyperthyroidism patients and 15 to 17 patients who later progressed to ophthalmopathy. The approximately 95 discovery patients were divided at random into training and test sets in a 7:3 ratio. In addition, the study compared T-cell repertoires in thyroid tissue and in blood from a handful of Graves' hyperthyroidism patients. After sampling, hyperthyroidism patients received methimazole starting at 30 mg daily, and ophthalmopathy patients received high-dose intravenous methylprednisolone. A second multiplex PCR round built the libraries, followed by size selection and purification. Libraries were sequenced paired-end with 100 bp reads on an Illumina HiSeq2000. SOAPnuke was used to process the raw data, throwing out any read that contained adapters or uncalled bases, had a mean Phred below 15, or lacked an exact constant-primer or identifier match. High-quality paired reads were merged using COPE v1.2.5, and each unique nucleotide sequence was defined as a clonotype. Clonotypes were aligned to IMGT TRBV, TRBD and TRBJ reference segments using MiTCR v1.1. The analysis included only V-J combinations with a frequency above 0.0001, which together covered roughly 99% of the repertoires. A TCS score was defined as the ratio of F50 (clonal expansion) to E x V (chaos), with BLOSUM62-based TCRdist applied between CDR3 peptides within each V-J. Welch's t-statistics and random forest reduced roughly 530 V-J features to 13, which were used in a naive Bayes classifier (R e1071). No statistical method was used to fix the sample size in advance, and group allocation was not hidden from the investigators. According to the paper, TCR Vbeta CDR3 sequencing was carried out on some 130 peripheral blood samples, which came from over 40 ophthalmopathy, under 85 hyperthyroidism and around 17 progressor patients.

The source was peripheral blood mononuclear cells (PBMCs), collected at new diagnosis, from a patient treated with antithyroid drugs. This TCR was recovered from a woman aged 30 to 39 with Graves disease. Donor details come from another sample of the same person, matched by shared clones. Recombination linked TRBV4-1 to TRBJ2-7, with the D gene uncertain. The CDR3: CASRPQDGSYEQYF. The nucleotide sequence is TGCGCCAGCAGACCCCAGGACGGCTCCTACGAGCAGTACTTC.